This entry features one T cell receptor beta chain sequence. As yet, its antigen is unknown. The CDR3 extends over 13 amino acids. Germline V gives CDR1 SQVTM, CDR2 ANQGSEA. With 3 bases clipped from V and 10 bases from J, the junction kept 9 bases outside the gene matches. The data belong to a study of T-cell memory formation after mild COVID-19. At the level of the study: In these data, TCR clusters were largely donor specific.

Study observations and caveats: Shrinking CD4+ clones were chiefly CM and EM; CD8+ ones were chiefly EMRA. Some clones that responded were present in memory (sampled pre-infection), which suggests cross-reactive memory joined.

Using constant-segment primers, 5'RACE produced TCR alpha and TCR beta cDNA libraries carrying sample barcodes and UMIs. TCRdb re-called the 5' RACE reads with MiXCR, one entry per CDR3 protein. The sample lists 150,000 to 200,000 distinct CDR3 sequences, less than 40% occurring once. The receptor was derived from an adult woman who had mild COVID-19 (a few samples of this study predate the infection). Cell type and time point are not known. V usage is TRBV29-1 and J usage is TRBJ2-1; 7 bases align to TRBD2. Material for sequencing was PBMCs or a T cell subset sorted from them (not recorded which). The CDR3 region has the DNA TGCAGCGTTGAGGCTAGCGGCGCCTCCGAGCAGTTCTTC. This codes for CSVEASGASEQFF.